Sequencing of this T cell receptor (beta chain) was carried out in a study of T-cell reconstitution after alpha-beta-depleted transplantation in children. Only a few counts were recorded for this clonotype. During its preparation, the TCRbeta library received unique molecular identifiers. MiXCR, run by TCRdb on the PCR reads, gives a single entry per CDR3 protein. The sample carries about 610,000 distinct CDR3 sequences, 10% recorded once. This CDR3 is 13 amino acids long. Germline V gene data show CDR1 as DFQATT and CDR2 as SNEGSKA (reference sequence). Unmatched junction bases numbered 4, after V lost 7 bases and J lost 3 bases.

This specimen consisted of PBMCs from the stem cell graft donor, obtained from the stem cell graft. This chain uses TRBV20-1 with TRBJ2-7, with 12 bases lining up with TRBD1. The receptor was isolated from a human donor who donated a stem cell graft to a child with acute myeloid leukemia. The CDR3 DNA sequence: TGCAGTGGGGGGACAGGGGGCTACTACGAGCAGTACTTC. Residues: CSGGTGGYYEQYF.